The entry that follows covers one T cell receptor (beta chain) sequence. This sample was included in a study of blood T cell repertoires in COVID-19. About the study: Sample material is recorded as cDNA or gDNA derived from T cells, B-cell-depleted T cells, or PBMCs.

This CDR3 is 16 amino acids long. Looked up from germline, CDR1 is LNHDA and CDR2 is SQIVND (reference sequence). With V trimmed by 5 bases and J by 0 bases, 7 bases remained unmatched. Original processing notes: Scientists estimated how many nucleated cells there were by amplifying reference gene primers. Only in-frame clones appear in the TCRdb table, and some are missing; sequencing was by immunoSEQ multiplex PCR. That table supplies the V and J calls and clone size; D and trimming were determined from the DNA. The table lists under 250,000 clones, about 89% of them singletons. The chain carries TRBV19 and TRBJ1-5, with TRBD1 identical over 7 bases. The receptor was derived from a woman in her fifties or sixties who had recovered from COVID-19. Sequencing input: peripheral blood. The CDR3 nucleotides read TGTGCCAGTAGTCCCAACAGGGGAGATAGCAATCAGCCCCAGCATTTT. Translating it yields CASSPNRGDSNQPQHF.